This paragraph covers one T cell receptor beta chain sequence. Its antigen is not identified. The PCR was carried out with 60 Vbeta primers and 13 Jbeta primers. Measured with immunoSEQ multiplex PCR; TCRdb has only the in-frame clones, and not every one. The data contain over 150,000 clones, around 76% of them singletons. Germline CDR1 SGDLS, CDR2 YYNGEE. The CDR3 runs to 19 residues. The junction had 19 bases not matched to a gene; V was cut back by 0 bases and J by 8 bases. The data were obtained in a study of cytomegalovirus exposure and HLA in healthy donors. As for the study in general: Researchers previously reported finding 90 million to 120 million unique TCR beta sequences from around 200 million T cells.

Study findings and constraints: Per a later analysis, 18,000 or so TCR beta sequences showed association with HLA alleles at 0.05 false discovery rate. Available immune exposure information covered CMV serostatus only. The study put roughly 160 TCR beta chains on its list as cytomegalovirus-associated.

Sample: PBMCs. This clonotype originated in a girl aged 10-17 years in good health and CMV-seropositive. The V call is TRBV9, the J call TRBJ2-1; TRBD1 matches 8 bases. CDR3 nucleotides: TGTGCCAGCAGCGTAGGCGCGGTAACGGACAGGGCGACTATTTATGAGCAGTTCTTC. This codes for CASSVGAVTDRATIYEQFF.